This is a list of T cell receptor beta chains from one sample in a study of cytomegalovirus exposure and HLA in healthy donors. Generated by immunoSEQ multiplex PCR, the TCRdb table keeps only in-frame clones and is missing some. The sample is made up of 70,000 to 85,000 clones, and the top ten hold 7.5% to 8% of it. The sequencing input was PBMCs. All receptors come from a female donor in good health and CMV-seropositive. CDR3s include the opening cysteine and the closing phenylalanine or tryptophan. D genes are given only for firm matches.

TRBV30	.	TRBJ2-5	11	TGTGCCTGGAGTGGGGGGGGCACCCAGTACTTC	CAWSGGGTQYF
TRBV28	.	TRBJ2-7	14	TGTGCCAGCACCCAGGGGTTTCCCACCTACGAGCAGTACTTC	CASTQGFPTYEQYF
TRBV5-5	.	TRBJ2-7	14	TGTGCCAGCAGCTGGACCCAGGGGGGTTACGAGCAGTACTTC	CASSWTQGGYEQYF
TRBV5-4	TRBD2	TRBJ2-7	15	TGTGCCAGCAGCTCGGGAGGGCGGGGAGACTACGAGCAGTACTTC	CASSSGGRGDYEQYF
TRBV5-1	.	TRBJ2-7	14	TGCGCCAGCAGCCCGGACAGCACTCACTACGAGCAGTACTTC	CASSPDSTHYEQYF
TRBV11-2	.	TRBJ2-7	16	TGTGCCAGCAGCAGCGAGGGCGGGGGCCTCTCCTACGAGCAGTACTTC	CASSSEGGGLSYEQYF
TRBV7-9	TRBD2	TRBJ2-1	16	TGTGCCAGCAGCACAAAACTAGCGGGAGCTTACAATGAGCAGTTCTTC	CASSTKLAGAYNEQFF
TRBV19	.	TRBJ1-1	14	TGTGCCAGTAGTATAGGGACAGTTAACACTGAAGCTTTCTTT	CASSIGTVNTEAFF
TRBV20-1	.	TRBJ2-5	10	TGCAGCGAACTCGGGGAGACCCAGTACTTC	CSELGETQYF
TRBV6-5	TRBD1	TRBJ2-7	14	TGTGCCAGCAGTTATGGGACAGGGTTCCACGAGCAGTACTTC	CASSYGTGFHEQYF
TRBV28	.	TRBJ1-2	13	TGTGCCAGCAGTCCCCTAACCTACTATGGCTACACCTTC	CASSPLTYYGYTF
TRBV15	.	TRBJ2-3	12	TGTGCCACCAGCAGGGGGCGGGGGCCCCAGTATTTT	CATSRGRGPQYF
TRBV5-6	TRBD1	TRBJ2-7	15	TGTGCCAGCAGCCCCTCCGGGACAGGGTCCTACGAGCAGTACTTC	CASSPSGTGSYEQYF
TRBV7-6	TRBD1	TRBJ2-2	17	TGTGCCAGCAGCATCTCGACAGGGGGAGTACCTACCGGGGAGCTGTTTTTT	CASSISTGGVPTGELFF
TRBV5-8	.	TRBJ1-2	15	TGTGCCAGCAGCCAAGGGGTCAAAGGGGAATTTGGCTACACCTTC	CASSQGVKGEFGYTF
TRBV9	TRBD1	TRBJ2-3	16	TGTGCCAGCAGCGTGGGGGATCTAGAGGGGGCGGATACGCAGTATTTT	CASSVGDLEGADTQYF
TRBV27	TRBD1	TRBJ2-3	18	TGTGCCAGCGCCTTCTCAGGGGGGACAGGGTTGAGAGGAGATACGCAGTATTTT	CASAFSGGTGLRGDTQYF
TRBV6-1	.	TRBJ1-5	14	TGTGCCAGCACTGGTAGTACTAGCAATCAGCCCCAGCATTTT	CASTGSTSNQPQHF
TRBV7-2	TRBD1	TRBJ2-7	13	TGTGCCAGCAGCCCGACAGGGCCGTACGAGCAGTACTTC	CASSPTGPYEQYF
TRBV28	.	TRBJ2-1	13	TGTGCCAGCAGGCCACGGGGGCGGGGGGAGCAGTTCTTC	CASRPRGRGEQFF
TRBV7-8	TRBD2	TRBJ2-1	14	TGTGCCAGCAGCTTAGGGACTAGATACAATGAGCAGTTCTTC	CASSLGTRYNEQFF
TRBV19	.	TRBJ2-5	13	TGTGCCAGTAGTAGAGGACAGAGGGAGACCCAGTACTTC	CASSRGQRETQYF